These T cell receptor beta chains were read from a single sample in a study of T-cell reconstitution after alpha-beta-depleted transplantation in children. A single record per CDR3 protein comes from TCRdb applying MiXCR to the PCR reads. The table has some 500,000 distinct CDR3 sequences, around 20% seen once. This material consisted of PBMCs from the stem cell graft donor, taken from the stem cell graft. The receptors derive from a human donor who donated a stem cell graft to a child with acute lymphoblastic leukemia. Each CDR3 is given with its conserved first and last residue. D genes are given only for firm matches. Not all rows give a size; the values are once, few, many and, for expanded clones, a class.

CDR3	DNA	D	V	J	size
CASSDPRSSYNSPLHF	TGTGCCAGCAGTGACCCCAGGAGCTCCTATAATTCACCCCTCCACTTT	.	TRBV6-1	TRBJ1-6	.
CASSFRGHSGGYTF	TGTGCCAGCAGTTTTCGGGGCCACTCGGGTGGCTACACCTTC	.	TRBV6-5	TRBJ1-2	few
CASSSDRGVGQPQHF	TGTGCCAGCAGCTCGGACAGGGGGGTTGGACAGCCCCAGCATTTT	TRBD1	TRBV5-6	TRBJ1-5	.
CASSLVKREGPDTQYF	TGTGCCAGCAGTCTCGTCAAGCGGGAGGGCCCAGATACGCAGTATTTT	TRBD2	TRBV11-2	TRBJ2-3	few
CASSQDPAGRYEQFF	TGCGCCAGCAGCCAAGATCCGGCAGGGAGGTATGAGCAGTTCTTC	.	TRBV4-1	TRBJ2-1	many
CASSLYGTEAFF	TGTGCCAGCAGCTTGTATGGGACTGAAGCTTTCTTT	.	TRBV7-6	TRBJ1-1	.
CASSTGGVGYNEQFF	TGTGCCAGCAGTACAGGGGGAGTGGGGTACAATGAGCAGTTCTTC	TRBD1	TRBV6-1	TRBJ2-1	few
CASSQAGENPTDQETQYF	TGTGCCAGCAGCCAGGCGGGAGAGAATCCTACGGACCAAGAGACCCAGTACTTC	TRBD2	TRBV3-1	TRBJ2-5	many
CSASPRDRVNEQFF	TGCAGTGCTAGTCCCCGGGACAGGGTCAATGAGCAGTTCTTC	TRBD1	TRBV20-1	TRBJ2-1	few
CASSQFLAGVHNEQFF	TGTGCCAGCAGCCAATTTCTAGCGGGAGTCCACAATGAGCAGTTCTTC	TRBD2	TRBV3-1	TRBJ2-1	.
CASSFSDGNTGELFF	TGTGCCAGCAGTTTTAGCGACGGAAACACCGGGGAGCTGTTTTTT	.	TRBV27	TRBJ2-2	.
CSARDLSRNTIYF	TGCAGTGCTAGAGATCTCAGCCGAAACACCATATATTTT	.	TRBV20-1	TRBJ1-3	few
CASSLTGTGLYGYTF	TGCGCCAGCAGCTTAACCGGGACAGGGCTCTATGGCTACACCTTC	TRBD1	TRBV5-1	TRBJ1-2	.
CASGKTPSNYGYTF	TGTGCCAGCGGCAAGACCCCCTCTAACTATGGCTACACCTTC	.	TRBV12-3/TRBV12-4	TRBJ1-2	.
CSVASEGTQYF	TGCAGCGTTGCTTCGGAGGGTACGCAGTATTTT	.	TRBV29-1	TRBJ2-3	few
CASSLEHASGKQFF	TGTGCCAGCAGCTTGGAACATGCCAGTGGGAAGCAGTTCTTC	.	TRBV5-6	TRBJ2-1	.
CASSYRDSNTGELFF	TGTGCCAGCAGTTACCGGGACAGTAACACCGGGGAGCTGTTTTTT	TRBD1	TRBV6-5	TRBJ2-2	.
CASSFQSGGRETQYF	TGCGCCAGCAGCTTTCAGTCGGGGGGGCGAGAGACCCAGTACTTC	TRBD2	TRBV5-1	TRBJ2-5	.
CASSPRGQRNTGELFF	TGCGCCAGCAGCCCGCGGGGGCAGAGGAACACCGGGGAGCTGTTTTTT	.	TRBV5-1	TRBJ2-2	.
CASSHLGGQNWKNEQFF	TGTGCCAGCAGCCACTTAGGGGGGCAAAACTGGAAGAATGAGCAGTTCTTC	.	TRBV3-1	TRBJ2-1	few
CASQSDGTDTQYF	TGTGCCAGCCAATCCGACGGGACAGATACGCAGTATTTT	.	TRBV27	TRBJ2-3	few
CASGGQGWTGELFF	TGTGCCAGCGGAGGACAGGGGTGGACCGGGGAGCTGTTTTTT	TRBD1	TRBV9	TRBJ2-2	.
CSAGRTGLETQYF	TGCAGTGCAGGTCGGACAGGGCTGGAGACCCAGTACTTC	TRBD1	TRBV20-1	TRBJ2-5	.
CTSSQDSPLHF	TGCACCAGCAGCCAAGATTCACCCCTCCACTTT	.	TRBV1	TRBJ1-6	once
CASSYQSQAGGRANNEQFF	TGTGCCAGCAGCTATCAGTCCCAAGCGGGAGGAAGAGCGAACAATGAGCAGTTCTTC	TRBD2	TRBV7-8	TRBJ2-1	.
CASTDLADYTDTQYF	TGTGCCAGCACTGATCTAGCGGATTACACAGATACGCAGTATTTT	TRBD2	TRBV11-2	TRBJ2-3	few
CARSSGTGGGGTQYF	TGTGCCAGATCTTCCGGGACAGGCGGGGGAGGCACGCAGTATTTT	.	TRBV28	TRBJ2-3	.
CSASRGTGELFF	TGCAGTGCTAGTAGGGGCACCGGGGAGCTGTTTTTT	.	TRBV20-1	TRBJ2-2	.
CASSRADLYEQYF	TGTGCCAGCAGCCGCGCCGACCTCTACGAGCAGTACTTC	.	TRBV7-6	TRBJ2-7	.
CASSEALRGANTGELFF	TGTGCCAGCAGTGAAGCGCTTCGAGGGGCGAACACCGGGGAGCTGTTTTTT	.	TRBV2	TRBJ2-2	few
CSASSPYTYTEAFF	TGCAGTGCTAGTTCCCCATATACCTACACTGAAGCTTTCTTT	.	TRBV20-1	TRBJ1-1	few